These 27 T cell receptor beta chains share one sample of origin, sequenced in a study of T cell repertoires in cytomegalovirus infection. TCRdb re-called the reads through MiXCR, storing one row per CDR3 protein. The profile shows about 920,000 distinct CDR3 sequences, about a third of them singletons. Their target antigens are unknown. Sequenced material: cultured CD8+ T cells from PBMCs, taken from culture after CMV antigen stimulation. The receptors come from a human donor in good health (CMV status not recorded). Some clones in this sample may be carry-over from other donors' samples.

The V gene is TRBV7-9, the J gene TRBJ2-5; TRBD1 matches at 10 bases. Unmatched junction bases numbered 8, after V lost 5 bases and J lost 5 bases. The CDR3 has 15 residues. Germline assignment: CDR1 SEHNR and CDR2 FQNEAQ (reference sequence). The CDR3 nucleotides are TGTGCCAGCAGCCCCGGACAGGGGGTCTGGGAGACCCAGTACTTC. Protein product: CASSPGQGVWETQYF. Drawing the rest from reference TRBV7-9 and TRBJ2-5, the complete variable domain is DTGVSQNPRHKITKRGQNVTFRCDPISEHNRLYWYRQTLGQGPEFLTYFQNEAQLEKSRLLSDRFSAERPKGSFSTLEIQRTEQGDSAMYLCASSPGQGVWETQYFGPGTRLLVL.

In this sample, this clonotype turned up a few times. The chain joins TRBV5-1 to TRBJ1-2; D is perhaps TRBD1 (6 bases). The V end lost 6 bases, the J end lost 0 bases, and 18 bases lay between the germline ends. This CDR3 comprises 16 residues. CDR1 is SGHRS, CDR2 YFSETQ, per germline. CDR3: CASNSPRDTTNYGYTF. The CDR3 DNA sequence: TGCGCCAGCAACTCGCCCCGGGACACAACTAACTATGGCTACACCTTC.

The genes are TRBV29-1 and TRBJ2-1, with D unresolved. CDR1 is SQVTM and CDR2 is ANQGSEA in the germline V gene. V was clipped by 6 bases and J by 6 bases, with 12 bases between them. This CDR3 is 12 amino acids long. CDR3: CSVPFGANEQFF. CDR3 sequence (DNA): TGCAGCGTGCCCTTTGGCGCCAATGAGCAGTTCTTC.

The genes are TRBV7-2 and TRBJ1-2; 10 nucleotides agree with TRBD1. Germline lookup yields CDR1 SGHTA and CDR2 FQGNSA. The CDR3 contains 16 residues. With V trimmed by 5 bases and J by 12 bases, 18 bases remained unmatched. This chain's CDR3 is CASSTDRQGAPGGNTF. The CDR3, as DNA: TGTGCCAGCAGCACTGATAGACAGGGGGCGCCGGGAGGCAACACCTTC.

This clonotype was seen only a few times. The chain employs TRBV11-3 and TRBJ2-5; 8 bases line up with TRBD2. The germline V gene encodes CDR1 SGHNT and CDR2 YENEEA. V lost 5 bases and J lost 5; bases outside the gene matches: 7. The CDR3 has 14 amino acids. CDR3 residues: CASSDVAGRETQYF. The CDR3 DNA follows: TGTGCCAGCAGCGATGTAGCGGGGAGGGAGACCCAGTACTTC.

The chain employs TRBV12-5 and TRBJ2-1; D is possibly TRBD2 (5 bases). Germline lookup yields CDR1 LGHNT and CDR2 FRNRAP. The CDR3 spans 11 residues. V was pared by 6 bases and J by 9 bases, with 9 bases between. The CDR3 DNA reads TGTGCTAGTGGCCGAGGGTTTGAGCAGTTCTTC. It specifies CASGRGFEQFF.

The chain is built from TRBV28 and TRBJ2-1, with TRBD1 identical over 8 bases. This CDR3 contains 15 residues. V was clipped by 7 bases and J by 3 bases; unmatched bases: 8. Looked up from germline, CDR1 is MDHEN and CDR2 is SYDVKM. Written as DNA, the CDR3 is TGTGCCAGCATAGCCGACAGGGGTCTCTACAATGAGCAGTTCTTC. Translation: CASIADRGLYNEQFF.

A few counts support this clonotype. The genes are TRBV7-6 and TRBJ1-6; weak D call: TRBD1 (6 bases). CDR1 is SGHVS and CDR2 is FNYEAQ in the germline V gene. The CDR3 runs 15 residues. The V and J ends lost 1 base and 7 bases respectively, with 11 bases between them. CDR3 nucleotide sequence: TGTGCCAGCAGCTTAGAGGGGGGGCGGAATTCACCCCTCCACTTT. Protein sequence: CASSLEGGRNSPLHF.

This rearrangement joins TRBV7-6 to TRBJ2-7; a weak D match, TRBD2 (5 bases). The CDR3 contains 17 residues. Germline CDR1 reads SGHVS; CDR2 reads FNYEAQ. Trimming cost V 5 bases and J 0 bases, with 20 bases left between them. CDR3 DNA sequence: TGTGCCAGCAGCCCCTCCCCAGGAGGCCCGAGCTCCTACGAGCAGTACGTC. Translation gives CASSPSPGGPSSYEQYV.

This clonotype was detected a few times. The chain links TRBV5-8 to TRBJ2-1; the D gene is possibly TRBD1 (6 bases). Germline V gene data show CDR1 as SGHTS and CDR2 as YDEGEE. The CDR3 covers 17 residues. V lost 0 bases and J lost 1, with 14 bases in between. CDR3 in DNA: TGTGCCAGCAGCTTGGGATACAGGGAGTCGTCCTACAATGAGCAGTTCTTC. This gives the protein CASSLGYRESSYNEQFF.

J is TRBJ2-1 and V is TRBV7-6, with unresolved D. V shed 8 bases and J shed 0 bases, with 11 bases lying between them. This CDR3 region has 14 residues. In germline, CDR1 is SGHVS, CDR2 FNYEAQ. CDR3 bases: TGTGCCAGCGTCTTCGGTGGCTCCTACAATGAGCAGTTCTTC. Translated, it gives CASVFGGSYNEQFF.

This clonotype turned up a few times. The rearrangement links TRBV6-4 to TRBJ2-3, with TRBD2 matching 10 bases. The V gene end was trimmed by 5 bases and the J gene end by 0 bases; junction bases not matched to a gene: 14. Looked up from germline, CDR1 is MRHNA and CDR2 is SNTAGT. The CDR3 is 19 amino acids. CDR3 loop: CASSPWSTSGASSTDTQYF. As DNA, the CDR3 is TGTGCCAGCAGTCCCTGGAGTACTAGCGGGGCGTCTAGCACAGATACGCAGTATTTT.

This clonotype was detected many times. The rearrangement uses TRBV7-2 and TRBJ2-3; the D is unclear. In germline, CDR1 is SGHTA, CDR2 FQGNSA. CDR3 length equals 16 residues. The V end lost 4 bases, the J end lost 2 bases, and 16 bases lay between the germline ends. CDR3 in amino acids: CASSYRPLAPTDTQYF. The DNA for the CDR3 is TGTGCCAGCAGCTACAGACCCCTGGCCCCCACAGATACGCAGTATTTT. Complete variable domain (other parts from reference TRBV7-2 and TRBJ2-3): GAGVSQSPSNKVTEKGKDVELRCDPISGHTALYWYRQSLGQGLEFLIYFQGNSAPDKSGLPSDRFSAERTGGSVSTLTIQRTQQEDSAVYLCASSYRPLAPTDTQYFGPGTRLTVL.

The J gene is TRBJ1-1, the V gene TRBV6-4; D remains ambiguous. Deletions cut 2 bases from V and 0 bases from J, with 10 bases between. The V gene's germline CDR1 is MRHNA and CDR2 SNTAGT. CDR3 length: 15 residues. The CDR3 protein is CASSDEAGMNTEAFF. As DNA, the CDR3 is TGTGCCAGCAGTGACGAGGCTGGAATGAACACTGAAGCTTTCTTT.

J is TRBJ2-7 and V is TRBV6-6; TRBD1 is a possible D gene (6 bases). V was clipped by 6 bases and J by 3 bases, with 12 bases between them. The CDR3 is made up of 13 amino acids. In germline, CDR1 is MNHNY, CDR2 SVGAGI (reference sequence). CDR3: CASSTGHLYEQYF. The CDR3 coding sequence is TGTGCCAGCAGCACGGGACACCTCTACGAGCAGTACTTC.

As to this clonotype: The junction departs from germline at one end; a sequencing error may be responsible. The CDR3 loop reads CVSSFGDNEQFF. Written as DNA, the CDR3 is TGTGTCAGCAGCTTCGGGGACAATGAGCAGTTCTTC. This chain joins TRBV5-6 and TRBJ2-1; D is perhaps TRBD2 (5 bases). This CDR3 contains 12 residues. CDR1 is SGHDT, CDR2 YYEEEE, per germline.

This clonotype was seen more than once but under ten times. The genes are TRBV24-1 and TRBJ2-2; 8 positions agree with TRBD2. The CDR3 covers 16 residues. The germline CDR1 and CDR2 sequences are KGHDR and SFDVKD. J was trimmed by 5 bases and V by 3 bases; bases with no gene match: 7. CDR3 bases: TGTGCCACCAGTGATCAAGCGGGGGTGGTAACCGGGGAGCTGTTTTTT. Translation gives CATSDQAGVVTGELFF.

This chain uses TRBV10-3 with TRBJ2-3; the match to TRBD2 covers 13 bases. V trimming: 7 bases; J trimming: 4 bases; junction bases outside the gene matches: 5. Germline CDR1 reads ENHRY; CDR2 reads SYGVKD. The CDR3 totals 15 residues. CDR3 DNA: TGTGCCATCAATCCTACTAGCGGGGGGGCAGATACGCAGTATTTT. Amino acids: CAINPTSGGADTQYF.

This clonotype was found a few times. This chain joins TRBV12-5 and TRBJ2-5, with unresolved D. Germline CDR1 reads LGHNT; CDR2 reads FRNRAP. CDR3 length equals 17 residues. Trimming pared 5 bases from V and 1 base from J, leaving 20 bases between. CDR3 sequence (DNA): TGTGCTAGTGGTCTTGCCCATCCTGCCATTACCCAAGAGACCCAGTACTTC. Its translation: CASGLAHPAITQETQYF. The full variable domain, its missing parts supplied by reference TRBV12-5 and TRBJ2-5, is DARVTQTPRHKVTEMGQEVTMRCQPILGHNTVFWYRQTMMQGLELLAYFRNRAPLDDSGMPKDRFSAEMPDATLATLKIQPSEPRDSAVYFCASGLAHPAITQETQYFGPGTRLLVL.

The table lists this clonotype with a few counts. The CDR3 DNA is TGTGCCAGTTCTAGCGGGGGGGCCATCGGCGTCAATGAGCAGTTCTTC. It encodes CASSSGGAIGVNEQFF. The chain carries TRBV7-9 and TRBJ2-1, with 12 bases aligning to TRBD2. The CDR3 is 16 amino acids. CDR1 SEHNR and CDR2 FQNEAQ come from the germline V gene (reference sequence). The V segment lost 9 bases and the J segment 6 bases; nucleotides outside the gene matches: 12. Complete variable domain (other parts from reference TRBV7-9 and TRBJ2-1): DTGVSQNPRHKITKRGQNVTFRCDPISEHNRLYWYRQTLGQGPEFLTYFQNEAQLEKSRLLSDRFSAERPKGSFSTLEIQRTEQGDSAMYLCASSSGGAIGVNEQFFGPGTRLTVL.

The chain combines TRBV27 with TRBJ1-2; D possibly corresponds to TRBD1 (5 bases). CDR1 is MNHEY, CDR2 SMNVEV, per germline (reference sequence). This CDR3 is 13 amino acids long. V gave up 4 bases and J gave up 3 bases, with 9 bases separating them. The CDR3 bases are TGTGCCAGCAGTTACGGCAGGGACTATGGCTACACCTTC. Translated: CASSYGRDYGYTF.

This clonotype was recorded a few times. The V gene is TRBV6-6, the J gene TRBJ1-1; D uncertain. Germline V CDR1 and CDR2: MNHNY, SVGAGI (reference sequence). This CDR3 has 12 residues. V shed 5 bases and J shed 7 bases, with 11 bases lying between them. CDR3 nucleotides: TGTGCCAGCAGTGGAACAAGCCTTGAAGCTTTCTTT. The encoded protein is CASSGTSLEAFF.

In this sample, this clonotype turned up a few times. As DNA, the CDR3 is TGTGCCAGCAGTGCCACACCAGGGGAGCAGTACGTC. This codes for CASSATPGEQYV. The genes are TRBV6-2 or TRBV6-3 and TRBJ2-7; perhaps TRBD1 as D (5 bases). The ends were cut back, 5 bases at V and 7 bases at J, with 12 bases in the middle. CDR3 size: 12 residues. Per germline, CDR1 MNHEY and CDR2 SVGEGT.

The genes are TRBV7-6 and TRBJ2-1; D is undetermined. Trimming shortened V by 11 bases and J by 9 bases, and 14 bases separated the two germline ends. This CDR3 contains 11 residues. Germline V CDR1 and CDR2: SGHVS, FNYEAQ. CDR3 sequence: CAVPMRSEQFF. The CDR3 DNA reads TGTGCCGTACCCATGAGGAGTGAGCAGTTCTTC. Looking up the rest from reference TRBV7-6 and TRBJ2-1 gives the full variable domain: GAGVSQSPRYKVTKRGQDVALRCDPISGHVSLYWYRQALGQGPEFLTYFNYEAQQDKSGLPNDRFSAERPEGSISTLTIQRTEQRDSAMYRCAVPMRSEQFFGPGTRLTVL.

The V gene is TRBV28, the J gene TRBJ2-3; 8 nucleotides line up with TRBD2. V was clipped by 4 bases and J by 2 bases; unmatched bases: 8. Per the germline V gene, CDR1 is MDHEN and CDR2 is SYDVKM. The CDR3 has 16 amino acids. CDR3 region: CASSSTTSGLTDTQYF. CDR3 sequence (DNA): TGTGCCAGCAGTTCCACCACTAGCGGCCTCACAGATACGCAGTATTTT.

The sample holds a few counts of this clonotype. The gene calls are TRBV10-3 and TRBJ1-2; D is undetermined. The CDR3 runs 15 residues. Germline V gene data show CDR1 as ENHRY and CDR2 as SYGVKD. V shed 0 bases and J shed 0 bases, with 8 bases lying between them. CDR3 loop: CAISESSSTNYGYTF. The CDR3 DNA is TGTGCCATCAGTGAGTCGAGTTCGACTAACTATGGCTACACCTTC.

This clonotype was counted many times. This chain joins TRBV7-6 and TRBJ2-2, with 10 bases matching TRBD2. This CDR3 spans 17 amino acids. Germline assignment: CDR1 SGHVS and CDR2 FNYEAQ. V trimming: 2 bases; J trimming: 0 bases; junction bases outside the gene matches: 3. CDR3 protein: CASSLLLAGTNTGELFF. CDR3 nucleotides: TGTGCCAGCAGCTTATTACTAGCGGGGACGAACACCGGGGAGCTGTTTTTT.